The 29 T cell receptor beta chains given below trace back to one sample, sequenced in a study of cytomegalovirus exposure and HLA in healthy donors. PCR amplification relied on 60 Vbeta primers (plus 13 Jbeta primers). Sequenced by immunoSEQ multiplex PCR; TCRdb stores in-frame clones only, minus some. The profile shows 95,000 to 150,000 clones, under 80% of them singletons. Sequencing used PBMCs. Every receptor here comes from a man aged 35 to 55 in good health and CMV-seropositive.

This clone was detected only a few times. CDR3 sequence (DNA): TGTGCCAGCAGTGAGGGCGGGGCAGTCGGCTCCTACGAGCAGTACTTC. This encodes CASSEGGAVGSYEQYF. The V and J genes are TRBV6-1 and TRBJ2-7, with a weak D call TRBD2 (6 bases). V lost 3 bases, J lost 0 bases, and 15 bases lay in between. Germline V lookup: CDR1 MNHNS, CDR2 SASEGT. This CDR3 has 16 amino acids.

The chain couples TRBV9 to TRBJ2-5; 14 bases are a match to TRBD2. Losses at the gene ends were 3 bases for V and 4 bases for J; bases not matched to a gene: 11. Germline lookup yields CDR1 SGDLS and CDR2 YYNGEE. This CDR3 has 18 amino acids. The CDR3 here is CASSDTGTSGRIGETQYF. Written as DNA, the CDR3 is TGTGCCAGCAGCGACACCGGGACTAGCGGGAGAATCGGAGAGACCCAGTACTTC.

This clone was found a few times. The rearrangement uses TRBV29-1 and TRBJ1-1, with 9 bases fitting TRBD1. Germline V gene lookup returns CDR1 SQVTM and CDR2 ANQGSEA. This CDR3 has 15 amino acids. Trimming removed 6 bases from V and 0 bases from J; junction bases left unmatched: 8. In DNA form, the CDR3 reads TGCAGCGTAGACCCGGGACAGGGAATGAACACTGAAGCTTTCTTT. Residues: CSVDPGQGMNTEAFF.

This chain connects TRBV5-4 to TRBJ1-1; weak D call: TRBD1 (6 bases). This CDR3 comprises 14 residues. CDR1 and CDR2 (germline): SGHNT, YYREEE (reference sequence). Between the trimmed V and J ends, which lost 1 base and 0 bases, there was a span of 7 bases. Here the CDR3 DNA reads TGTGCCAGCAGCTTGTACAGGGTGAACACTGAAGCTTTCTTT. Amino acids: CASSLYRVNTEAFF.

The CDR3 nucleotides read TGTGCCAGCAGCCGAGGGGGACAAACCCCTCGGTACACCGGGGAGCTGTTTTTT. Amino acids: CASSRGGQTPRYTGELFF. The chain is built from TRBV7-9 and TRBJ2-2, with D tentatively TRBD1 (6 bases). Germline-derived CDR1 and CDR2 are SEHNR and FQNEAQ (reference sequence). This CDR3 contains 18 residues. Trimming took 5 bases from V and 3 from J, leaving 22 bases between them.

In DNA, the CDR3 is TGTGCCAGTACCTCAGGGGGCGTAGATGGCTACACCTTC. Its translation is CASTSGGVDGYTF. The genes are TRBV19 and TRBJ1-2, with TRBD1 matching 8 bases. J was trimmed by 6 bases and V by 7 bases; bases with no gene match: 7. Looked up from germline, CDR1 is LNHDA and CDR2 is SQIVND (reference sequence). This CDR3 spans 13 amino acids. Together with reference TRBV19 and TRBJ1-2, the CDR3 gives the full variable domain: DGGITQSPKYLFRKEGQNVTLSCEQNLNHDAMYWYRQDPGQGLRLIYYSQIVNDFQKGDIAEGYSVSREKKESFPLTVTSAQKNPTAFYLCASTSGGVDGYTFGSGTRLTVV.

This chain uses TRBV7-9 with TRBJ2-2; TRBD1 matches 8 bases. Germline loops: CDR1 SEHNR, CDR2 FQNEAQ (reference sequence). CDR3 length: 16 amino acids. The V gene end was trimmed by 5 bases and the J gene end by 7 bases; junction bases not matched to a gene: 12. This chain's CDR3 is CASSGGGGQGSGELFF. DNA of the CDR3: TGTGCCAGCAGCGGAGGGGGCGGACAGGGAAGCGGGGAGCTGTTTTTT.

The CDR3 reads CSAAVGVGETQYF. DNA for the CDR3: TGCAGCGCCGCTGTAGGGGTAGGGGAGACCCAGTACTTC. V gene TRBV29-1 combines with J gene TRBJ2-5, with a possible D match to TRBD1 (5 bases). The V gene lost 7 bases and the J gene lost 5 bases, with 17 bases spanning the gap. The CDR3 has 13 residues. CDR1 and CDR2 (germline): SQVTM, ANQGSEA. The whole variable domain, filled in from reference TRBV29-1 and TRBJ2-5, reads SAVISQKPSRDICQRGTSLTIQCQVDSQVTMMFWYRQQPGQSLTLIATANQGSEATYESGFVIDKFPISRPNLTFSTLTVSNMSPEDSSIYLCSAAVGVGETQYFGPGTRLLVL.

The V and J genes are TRBV4-2 and TRBJ1-5; 7 bases match TRBD1. Germline loops: CDR1 LGHNA, CDR2 YNFKEQ. This CDR3 is built from 15 residues. The trim removed 2 bases at V and 0 bases at J, leaving 1 base unmatched. CDR3 DNA sequence: TGTGCCAGCAGCCAACAGGGGGATAGCAATCAGCCCCAGCATTTT. This sequence encodes CASSQQGDSNQPQHF.

The table lists this clone with a count of one. The CDR3 DNA reads as TGTGCCACCACCGGGGGGTCCCAAGAGACCCAGTACTTC. This codes for CATTGGSQETQYF. V usage is TRBV6-1 and J usage is TRBJ2-5, with 7 bases fitting TRBD2. CDR3 size: 13 residues. The ends lost 10 bases at V and 1 base at J; junction bases unmatched: 6. In germline, CDR1 is MNHNS, CDR2 SASEGT.

This clone has just a few counts. The germline gene is not matched at one end of the junction; a read error may be the cause. The V and J genes are TRBV4-2 and TRBJ2-3, with TRBD1 matching 11 bases. CDR1 is LGHNA, CDR2 YNFKEQ, per germline. This CDR3 comprises 16 residues. The DNA of the CDR3 is TGTGCCAGCAGCCAGAGGGGGACAGGGGGAACAGGTACGCAGTATTTT. Its translation is CASSQRGTGGTGTQYF.

This CDR3 reads CASSHPTAANYGYTF. CDR3 DNA sequence: TGTGCCAGCAGCCACCCGACAGCAGCGAACTATGGCTACACCTTC. The chain has TRBV7-9 and TRBJ1-2; tentative D call: TRBD1 (5 bases). Germline-derived CDR1 and CDR2 are SEHNR and FQNEAQ (reference sequence). V lost 5 bases to trimming and J lost 2 bases, with 15 bases between them. The CDR3 sequence is 15 residues long. Using reference TRBV7-9 and TRBJ1-2 for the parts outside the CDR3, the full variable domain is DTGVSQNPRHKITKRGQNVTFRCDPISEHNRLYWYRQTLGQGPEFLTYFQNEAQLEKSRLLSDRFSAERPKGSFSTLEIQRTEQGDSAMYLCASSHPTAANYGYTFGSGTRLTVV.

CDR3 coding DNA: TGTGCCAGCAGGCGGGGGCACGAGCAGTACTTC. Amino acid sequence: CASRRGHEQYF. The V and J genes are TRBV6-5 and TRBJ2-7; D perhaps matches TRBD2 (7 bases). Trimming took 6 bases from V and 5 from J, leaving 8 bases between them. This CDR3 comprises 11 residues. Germline V gene data show CDR1 as MNHEY and CDR2 as SVGAGI.

The V call is TRBV11-3, the J call TRBJ2-1; tentatively, D is TRBD2 (6 bases). V was clipped by 1 base and J by 2 bases, with 9 bases between them. The length of the CDR3 is 15 residues. From germline, CDR1 is SGHNT and CDR2 YENEEA. As DNA, the CDR3 is TGTGCCAGCAGCTTAGCGGGGGTGACCTACAATGAGCAGTTCTTC. Protein sequence: CASSLAGVTYNEQFF.

V is TRBV15 and J is TRBJ2-3; TRBD2 matches 9 bases. V was pared by 3 bases and J by 3 bases, with 13 bases of the junction left unmatched. This CDR3 is built from 18 residues. Per germline, CDR1 LNHNV and CDR2 YYDKDF (reference sequence). The CDR3, as DNA: TGTGCCACCAGCAGGGACGCCGGGGTAGCGGGAGCAACAGATACGCAGTATTTT. It codes for CATSRDAGVAGATDTQYF.

This clone is a singleton in its sample. The chain uses TRBV19 and TRBJ2-1, with a possible D match to TRBD1 (6 bases). The CDR3 is 17 amino acids. V was shortened by 2 bases and J by 2 bases, with 16 bases between the two germline ends. CDR1 is LNHDA, CDR2 SQIVND, per germline (reference sequence). CDR3 protein: CASSIQPQGSPYNEQFF. The DNA for the CDR3 is TGTGCCAGTAGTATACAACCACAGGGATCCCCCTACAATGAGCAGTTCTTC. Variable domain in full (rest from reference TRBV19 and TRBJ2-1): DGGITQSPKYLFRKEGQNVTLSCEQNLNHDAMYWYRQDPGQGLRLIYYSQIVNDFQKGDIAEGYSVSREKKESFPLTVTSAQKNPTAFYLCASSIQPQGSPYNEQFFGPGTRLTVL.

CDR3 sequence reads: CASSAGTGDQPQHF. CDR3 in DNA: TGTGCCAGCAGCGCCGGGACAGGAGATCAGCCCCAGCATTTT. The V call is TRBV5-5, the J call TRBJ1-5, with TRBD1 identical over 8 bases. With 4 bases clipped from V and 5 bases from J, the junction kept 5 bases outside the gene matches. CDR1 is SGHKS and CDR2 is YYEKEE in the germline V gene (reference sequence). The CDR3 contains 14 residues. The whole variable domain, remainder taken from reference TRBV5-5 and TRBJ1-5, is DAGVTQSPTHLIKTRGQQVTLRCSPISGHKSVSWYQQVLGQGPQFIFQYYEKEERGRGNFPDRFSARQFPNYSSELNVNALLLGDSALYLCASSAGTGDQPQHFGDGTRLSIL.

The chain links TRBV7-9 to TRBJ1-1; possible D gene TRBD1, 6 bases. Germline lookup yields CDR1 SEHNR and CDR2 FQNEAQ (reference sequence). The CDR3 sequence is 15 residues long. Trimming stripped 5 bases from V and 4 bases from J, with 17 bases between. The CDR3 here is CASSPNLDRITEAFF. DNA for the CDR3: TGTGCCAGCAGCCCTAATCTTGACAGGATCACTGAAGCTTTCTTT.

The gene calls are TRBV5-1 and TRBJ2-4; TRBD1 agrees at 7 bases. Germline CDR1 is SGHRS and CDR2 is YFSETQ. The J segment lost 0 bases and the V segment lost 3 bases, leaving 0 bases of the junction unmatched. This CDR3 is 14 amino acids long. The CDR3 region has the DNA TGCGCCAGCAGCTGGACAGGAGCCAAAAACATTCAGTACTTC. Translated: CASSWTGAKNIQYF.

This clone was picked up a small number of times. This rearrangement joins TRBV7-9 to TRBJ2-1, with D possibly matching TRBD2 (6 bases). Germline V gene lookup returns CDR1 SEHNR and CDR2 FQNEAQ (reference sequence). The CDR3 has 13 residues. Trimming pared 8 bases from V and 5 bases from J, leaving 13 bases between. The CDR3 DNA is TGTGCCAGCCATGGGGACTTCGACAATGAGCAGTTCTTC. It encodes CASHGDFDNEQFF.

This sequence joins TRBV6-1 and TRBJ2-3; D perhaps matches TRBD2 (5 bases). Trimming left V 2 bases short and J 2 bases short, with 11 bases between. The CDR3 runs 15 residues. In germline, CDR1 is MNHNS, CDR2 SASEGT. CDR3 loop: CASSERRANTDTQYF. The CDR3 region has the DNA TGTGCCAGCAGTGAAAGGCGGGCCAACACAGATACGCAGTATTTT.

The chain joins TRBV6-5 to TRBJ1-4; TRBD1 might be the D (5 bases). With 0 bases removed from V and 8 bases from J, the gap between germline ends came to 16 bases. This CDR3 has 16 residues. Germline values: CDR1 MNHEY, CDR2 SVGAGI. DNA of the CDR3: TGTGCCAGCAGTTACTCCTACGACAGTGCCGGGGAAAAACTGTTTTTT. This gives the protein CASSYSYDSAGEKLFF.

This sequence joins TRBV28 and TRBJ2-1; no clear D. The CDR3 runs to 14 residues. CDR1 is MDHEN and CDR2 is SYDVKM in the germline V gene. Trimming shortened V by 6 bases and J by 8 bases, and 17 bases separated the two germline ends. CDR3 coding DNA: TGTGCCAGCAGGGATTTAGTAGGAGAGGATGAGCAGTTCTTC. Translation: CASRDLVGEDEQFF.

CDR3 residues: CASSLRGQGTDTQYF. The CDR3 nucleotides read TGTGCCAGCAGCTTACGGGGACAGGGCACAGATACGCAGTATTTT. The chain has TRBV7-2 and TRBJ2-3; TRBD1 matches 8 bases. The germline gives CDR1 SGHTA, CDR2 FQGNSA. Trimming cost V 2 bases and J 1 base; bases outside gene matches: 2. The CDR3 totals 15 residues.

Note on this clone: Other DNA sequences in this specimen translate into the identical CDR3. J is TRBJ1-4 and V is TRBV4-2; a possible D gene is TRBD1 (5 bases). V was pared by 0 bases and J by 2 bases, with 10 bases between. Per the germline V gene, CDR1 is LGHNA and CDR2 is YNFKEQ. The CDR3 is 16 amino acids. The CDR3: CASSQDAAGTNEKLFF. Written as DNA, the CDR3 is TGTGCCAGCAGCCAAGATGCGGCAGGGACTAATGAAAAACTGTTTTTT.

The chain combines TRBV28 with TRBJ2-6; TRBD2 aligns across 7 bases. Per the germline V gene, CDR1 is MDHEN and CDR2 is SYDVKM. With 5 bases clipped from V and 2 bases from J, the junction kept 6 bases outside the gene matches. The CDR3 runs to 16 residues. CDR3: CASSPHGGTGANVLTF. In DNA form, the CDR3 reads TGTGCCAGCAGTCCCCACGGGGGGACTGGGGCCAACGTCCTGACTTTC.

The J gene is TRBJ1-4, the V gene TRBV7-8; D unclear. CDR3 length: 17 amino acids. V was clipped by 2 bases and J by 0 bases, with 13 bases between them. Germline loops: CDR1 SGHVS, CDR2 FQNEAQ. CDR3 coding DNA: TGTGCCAGCAGCTTAATCCCCCAGACTGCAACTAATGAAAAACTGTTTTTT. Translation: CASSLIPQTATNEKLFF.

This chain joins TRBV20-1 and TRBJ2-3, with D possibly TRBD1 on 6 matching bases. V lost 7 bases, J lost 11 bases, and 16 bases lay in between. Germline CDR1 and CDR2: DFQATT and SNEGSKA (reference sequence). The CDR3 consists of 11 residues. CDR3 DNA sequence: TGCAGTGTCCTTACAGGGTGGGAGCAGTATTTT. Residues: CSVLTGWEQYF.

The rearrangement joins TRBV5-4 to TRBJ1-3, with TRBD1 as a possible D gene (6 bases). This CDR3 is 15 amino acids long. Deletions cut 0 bases from V and 4 bases from J, with 11 bases between. CDR1 is SGHNT and CDR2 is YYREEE in the germline V gene (reference sequence). The CDR3, as DNA: TGTGCCAGCAGCTTGGCCGGAACAGGGGGAAACACCATATATTTT. Translating gives CASSLAGTGGNTIYF.